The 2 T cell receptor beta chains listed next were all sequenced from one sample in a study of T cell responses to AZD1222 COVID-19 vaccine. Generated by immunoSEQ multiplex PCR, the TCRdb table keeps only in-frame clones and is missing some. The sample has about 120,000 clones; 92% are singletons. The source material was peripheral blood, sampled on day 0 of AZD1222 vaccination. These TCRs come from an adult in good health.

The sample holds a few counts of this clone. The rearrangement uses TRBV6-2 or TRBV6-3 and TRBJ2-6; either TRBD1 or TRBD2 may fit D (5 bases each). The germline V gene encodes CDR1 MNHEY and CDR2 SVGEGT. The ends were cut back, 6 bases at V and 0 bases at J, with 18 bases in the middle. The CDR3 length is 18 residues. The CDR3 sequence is CASSKTSGRNSGANVLTF. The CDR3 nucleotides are TGTGCCAGCAGCAAAACCTCGGGACGAAACTCTGGGGCCAACGTCCTGACTTTC.

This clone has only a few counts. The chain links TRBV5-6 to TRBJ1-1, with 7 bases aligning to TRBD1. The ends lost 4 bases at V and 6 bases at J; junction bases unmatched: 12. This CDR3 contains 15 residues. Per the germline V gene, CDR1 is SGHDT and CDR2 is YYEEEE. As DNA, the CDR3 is TGTGCCAGCAGCCCCATCAGGGGGTCATACCCTGAAGCTTTCTTT. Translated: CASSPIRGSYPEAFF. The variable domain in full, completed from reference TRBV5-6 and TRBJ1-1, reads DAGVTQSPTHLIKTRGQQVTLRCSPKSGHDTVSWYQQALGQGPQFIFQYYEEEERQRGNFPDRFSGHQFPNYSSELNVNALLLGDSALYLCASSPIRGSYPEAFFGQGTRLTVV.